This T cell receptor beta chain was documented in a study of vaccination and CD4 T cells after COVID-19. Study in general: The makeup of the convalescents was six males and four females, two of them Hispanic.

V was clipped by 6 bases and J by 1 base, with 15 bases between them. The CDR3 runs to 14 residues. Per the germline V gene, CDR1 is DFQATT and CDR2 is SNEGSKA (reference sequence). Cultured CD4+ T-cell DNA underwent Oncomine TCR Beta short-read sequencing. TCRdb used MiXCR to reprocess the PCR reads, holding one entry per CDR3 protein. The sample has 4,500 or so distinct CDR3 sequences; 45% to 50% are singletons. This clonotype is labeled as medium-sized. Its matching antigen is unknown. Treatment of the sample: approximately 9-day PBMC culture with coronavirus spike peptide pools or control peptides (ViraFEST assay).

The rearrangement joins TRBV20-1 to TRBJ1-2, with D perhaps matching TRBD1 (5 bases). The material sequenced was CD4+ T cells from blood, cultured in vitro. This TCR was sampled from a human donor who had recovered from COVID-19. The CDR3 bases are TGCAGTGCCAGGACACCCGGCTATAACTATGGCTACACCTTC. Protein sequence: CSARTPGYNYGYTF.